One and the same sample provided the 6 T cell receptor beta chains below, sequenced in a study of graft-versus-host responses after intestinal transplantation. Sequenced by immunoSEQ multiplex PCR; TCRdb stores in-frame clones only, minus some. The sample holds about 120,000 clones, over 80% seen once. These receptors' targets are unknown. This specimen consisted of unstimulated CD4+ T cells sorted from spleen or lymph node cells, obtained before intestinal transplant. The receptors stem from a human donor who received an intestinal transplant.

Only one count was recorded for this clone. The rearrangement links TRBV19 to TRBJ1-1, with a tentative D call TRBD1 (6 bases). The germline CDR1 and CDR2 sequences are LNHDA and SQIVND (reference sequence). The V end lost 1 base, the J end lost 6 bases, and 9 bases lay between the germline ends. CDR3 length equals 13 residues. The CDR3 nucleotides read TGTGCCAGTAGTATAGGGGACAAGGCTGAAGCTTTCTTT. Translation gives CASSIGDKAEAFF.

The chain joins TRBV30 to TRBJ2-7; D might be TRBD1 (5 bases). Trimming took off 8 bases at V and 2 bases at J, with 13 bases between the two ends. The CDR3 has 12 residues. The germline gives CDR1 GTSNPN, CDR2 SVGIG (reference sequence). The CDR3 sequence: CALEGVTYEQYF. In nucleotides, the CDR3 is TGTGCCCTAGAAGGGGTCACCTACGAGCAGTACTTC.

The V gene is TRBV7-3, the J gene TRBJ2-7, with D unresolved. The CDR3 loop spans 14 amino acids. In germline, CDR1 is SGHTA, CDR2 FQGTGA. Trimming stripped 5 bases from V and 3 bases from J, with 14 bases between. The CDR3 coding sequence is TGTGCCAGCAGCCACCAGACTGGGAACTACGAGCAGTACTTC. Protein: CASSHQTGNYEQYF. The complete variable domain, with remaining parts taken from reference TRBV7-3 and TRBJ2-7, reads GAGVSQTPSNKVTEKGKYVELRCDPISGHTALYWYRQSLGQGPEFLIYFQGTGAADDSGLPNDRFFAVRPEGSVSTLKIQRTERGDSAVYLCASSHQTGNYEQYFGPGTRLTVT.

Written as DNA, the CDR3 is TGTGCCAGCAAACCTACAGGGGGCAAAGCCTATGGCTACACCTTC. It yields the protein CASKPTGGKAYGYTF. The genes are TRBV27 and TRBJ1-2; 9 bases are a match to TRBD1. Germline trimming cut 7 bases from V and 4 bases from J; bases unmatched to any gene: 10. Germline CDR1 is MNHEY and CDR2 is SMNVEV (reference sequence). CDR3 length equals 15 residues.

This clone appeared once. This sequence joins TRBV27 and TRBJ1-2; possible D gene TRBD1, 6 bases. The ends were cut back, 1 base at V and 4 bases at J, with 10 bases in the middle. CDR1 is MNHEY, CDR2 SMNVEV, per germline (reference sequence). The CDR3 is 14 amino acids. The CDR3 region has the DNA TGTGCCAGCAGTTTATGGGGGGGCCCCTATGGCTACACCTTC. Protein product: CASSLWGGPYGYTF.

The chain combines TRBV27 with TRBJ1-1; perhaps TRBD1 as D (5 bases). The CDR3 contains 14 residues. The germline gives CDR1 MNHEY, CDR2 SMNVEV (reference sequence). V was cut by 6 bases and J by 7 bases, with 18 bases left in between. In DNA form, the CDR3 reads TGTGCCAGCAGATACATCAACGGAGGGGATGAAGCTTTCTTT. It codes for CASRYINGGDEAFF.